This is a list of T cell receptor beta chains from one sample in a study of T cell responses to AZD1222 COVID-19 vaccine. Sequencing used immunoSEQ multiplex PCR; TCRdb keeps in-frame clones, though not all of them. The table has about 69,000 clones, around four fifths seen once. The specimen was peripheral blood, collected 28 days after the second AZD1222 dose. The receptors stem from an adult who received the AZD1222 COVID-19 vaccine. The CDR3 runs from the conserved cysteine through the conserved F or W. Fields, in order: CDR3 protein, CDR3 DNA, J gene, V gene, D gene, clone size. D genes are given only for firm matches. Rows may omit the clone size; those that give it use once, few, many or a size class.

CDR3: CASSHQGAEAFF
DNA: TGTGCCAGCAGTCATCAGGGGGCTGAAGCTTTCTTT
J: TRBJ1-1
V: TRBV27
D: TRBD1
size: NA

CDR3: CASSLSAATNEKLFF
DNA: TGTGCCAGCAGCTTAAGTGCTGCAACTAATGAAAAACTGTTTTTT
J: TRBJ1-4
V: TRBV7-9
D: NA
size: NA

CDR3: CASSRRQGAHEQFF
DNA: TGTGCCAGTAGTAGACGACAGGGGGCTCACGAGCAGTTCTTC
J: TRBJ2-1
V: TRBV19
D: TRBD1
size: many

CDR3: CASSPTRQVLSTDTQYF
DNA: TGTGCCAGCAGTCCGACCAGACAGGTACTTAGCACAGATACGCAGTATTTT
J: TRBJ2-3
V: TRBV27
D: NA
size: NA

CDR3: CASSSGQTGYTF
DNA: TGTGCCAGCTCATCTGGACAGACCGGCTACACCTTC
J: TRBJ1-2
V: TRBV18
D: NA
size: few

CDR3: CSAGDRGNEQYF
DNA: TGCAGCGCCGGGGACAGGGGGAACGAGCAGTACTTC
J: TRBJ2-7
V: TRBV29-1
D: TRBD1
size: NA

CDR3: CASSLVRGTGELFF
DNA: TGTGCCAGCAGCTTAGTCAGGGGCACCGGGGAGCTGTTTTTT
J: TRBJ2-2
V: TRBV7-7
D: NA
size: many

CDR3: CASSLSSGTADTQYF
DNA: TGTGCCAGCAGCCTGAGCAGTGGGACCGCAGATACGCAGTATTTT
J: TRBJ2-3
V: TRBV7-9
D: NA
size: NA

CDR3: CASSDRGQETQYF
DNA: TGTGCCAGCAGCGACAGGGGACAAGAGACCCAGTACTTC
J: TRBJ2-5
V: TRBV27
D: TRBD1
size: NA

CDR3: CASSITDPNYGYTF
DNA: TGTGCCAGTAGTATCACGGATCCTAACTATGGCTACACCTTC
J: TRBJ1-2
V: TRBV19
D: NA
size: NA

CDR3: CASSPEGINQPQHF
DNA: TGCGCCAGCAGCCCCGAGGGAATCAATCAGCCCCAGCATTTT
J: TRBJ1-5
V: TRBV4-1
D: NA
size: few

CDR3: CASSASGTGDPVGGYTF
DNA: TGTGCCAGCAGCGCCTCCGGGACAGGGGATCCCGTTGGTGGCTACACCTTC
J: TRBJ1-2
V: TRBV7-8
D: TRBD1
size: NA

CDR3: CASSPGLAGKETQYF
DNA: TGTGCCAGCTCACCAGGGTTGGCGGGAAAAGAGACCCAGTACTTC
J: TRBJ2-5
V: TRBV18
D: NA
size: NA

CDR3: CASNYGASTDTQYF
DNA: TGTGCCAGTAATTATGGGGCTAGCACAGATACGCAGTATTTT
J: TRBJ2-3
V: TRBV11-3
D: NA
size: NA

CDR3: CASSLVLPPTGELFF
DNA: TGTGCCAGCAGCTTGGTCTTGCCACCAACCGGGGAGCTGTTTTTT
J: TRBJ2-2
V: TRBV5-4
D: NA
size: once

CDR3: CASSYDGRGPSYEQYF
DNA: TGTGCCAGCAGTTATGATGGGCGGGGGCCCTCCTACGAGCAGTACTTC
J: TRBJ2-7
V: TRBV6-5
D: NA
size: NA

CDR3: CASSSPRDRGMNTEAFF
DNA: TGCGCCAGCAGCTCTCCGCGGGACAGGGGGATGAACACTGAAGCTTTCTTT
J: TRBJ1-1
V: TRBV5-1
D: TRBD1
size: NA

CDR3: CASSVGGGTGTHTWEQYF
DNA: TGTGCCAGCAGCGTAGGAGGGGGCACCGGGACACATACGTGGGAGCAGTACTTC
J: TRBJ2-7
V: TRBV9
D: TRBD1
size: once

CDR3: CASSPDSNEQFF
DNA: TGCGCCAGCAGCCCGGACAGCAATGAGCAGTTCTTC
J: TRBJ2-1
V: TRBV5-1
D: NA
size: NA

CDR3: CASSEYGAFNEQFF
DNA: TGTGCCAGCAGTGAATACGGGGCTTTCAATGAGCAGTTCTTC
J: TRBJ2-1
V: TRBV2
D: NA
size: NA

CDR3: CASSGEPLDTQYF
DNA: TGTGCCAGTAGTGGAGAACCTTTAGATACGCAGTATTTT
J: TRBJ2-3
V: TRBV19
D: NA
size: NA

CDR3: CASNGQGYGYTF
DNA: TGTGCCAGCAACGGACAGGGCTATGGCTACACCTTC
J: TRBJ1-2
V: TRBV6-6
D: TRBD1
size: NA

CDR3: CATSGPDRNTEAFF
DNA: TGTGCCACCAGTGGCCCAGACAGGAACACTGAAGCTTTCTTT
J: TRBJ1-1
V: TRBV24-1
D: NA
size: NA

CDR3: CASSPRDRLYGYTF
DNA: TGTGCCAGCAGCCCCCGGGACAGGCTCTATGGCTACACCTTC
J: TRBJ1-2
V: TRBV3-1/TRBV3-2
D: TRBD1
size: once

CDR3: CASSGDYYTDTQYF
DNA: TGTGCCAGCAGCGGAGACTATTACACAGATACGCAGTATTTT
J: TRBJ2-3
V: TRBV3-1/TRBV3-2
D: NA
size: once

CDR3: CASSGGGEQFF
DNA: TGTGCCAGTTCTGGGGGAGGCGAGCAGTTCTTC
J: TRBJ2-1
V: TRBV27
D: NA
size: NA

CDR3: CSGGGADGYTF
DNA: TGCAGCGGTGGAGGGGCAGATGGCTACACCTTC
J: TRBJ1-2
V: TRBV29-1
D: NA
size: NA

CDR3: CASSAGPTGSGNYGYTF
DNA: TGTGCCAGCAGTGCGGGGCCAACAGGGAGTGGGAACTATGGCTACACCTTC
J: TRBJ1-2
V: TRBV2
D: NA
size: NA

CDR3: CASSSYRQGSTGELFF
DNA: TGTGCCAGCTCATCGTATAGACAGGGCTCCACCGGGGAGCTGTTTTTT
J: TRBJ2-2
V: TRBV18
D: TRBD1
size: NA

CDR3: CASSLYGIMNTEAFF
DNA: TGTGCCAGCAGCTTGTACGGAATTATGAACACTGAAGCTTTCTTT
J: TRBJ1-1
V: TRBV2
D: NA
size: NA

CDR3: CAWSVPQGGRLYYGYTF
DNA: TGTGCCTGGAGTGTACCCCAAGGCGGGCGCCTGTACTATGGCTACACCTTC
J: TRBJ1-2
V: TRBV30
D: NA
size: NA

CDR3: CASSVGTSGTDTQYF
DNA: TGTGCCAGCAGCGTAGGGACTAGCGGCACAGATACGCAGTATTTT
J: TRBJ2-3
V: TRBV9
D: TRBD2
size: NA

CDR3: CASSLVAGVINEQFF
DNA: TGTGCCAGCAGCTTAGTAGCGGGGGTTATCAATGAGCAGTTCTTC
J: TRBJ2-1
V: TRBV11-3
D: TRBD2
size: NA

CDR3: CAWRANGYTF
DNA: TGTGCCTGGAGGGCGAATGGCTACACCTTC
J: TRBJ1-2
V: TRBV30
D: NA
size: NA

CDR3: CASSFGGGLGETQYF
DNA: TGTGCCAGCAGCTTCGGCGGGGGGTTAGGAGAGACCCAGTACTTC
J: TRBJ2-5
V: TRBV7-8
D: TRBD2
size: NA

CDR3: CASSSPGNTIYF
DNA: TGTGCCAGCAGTTCTCCTGGAAACACCATATATTTT
J: TRBJ1-3
V: TRBV6-6
D: NA
size: once

CDR3: CASSQQGSPGRNTEAFF
DNA: TGCGCCAGCAGCCAACAAGGCTCGCCAGGGAGGAACACTGAAGCTTTCTTT
J: TRBJ1-1
V: TRBV4-1
D: NA
size: few

CDR3: CASTQRGNTEAFF
DNA: TGTGCCAGCACCCAGAGGGGGAACACTGAAGCTTTCTTT
J: TRBJ1-1
V: TRBV12-3/TRBV12-4
D: NA
size: NA

CDR3: CASSPQTSGNTIYF
DNA: TGTGCCAGCAGTCCCCAGACGTCTGGAAACACCATATATTTT
J: TRBJ1-3
V: TRBV2
D: NA
size: few

CDR3: CASSQSGVLNSPLHF
DNA: TGCGCCAGCAGCCAATCGGGGGTCTTAAATTCACCCCTCCACTTT
J: TRBJ1-6
V: TRBV4-1
D: NA
size: NA

CDR3: CASRPTGTGLGYTF
DNA: TGTGCCAGCAGACCCACCGGGACAGGGCTTGGCTACACCTTC
J: TRBJ1-2
V: TRBV6-5
D: TRBD1
size: NA

CDR3: CASSLRPASSGANVLTF
DNA: TGTGCCAGCAGTTTACGGCCGGCCAGCTCTGGGGCCAACGTCCTGACTTTC
J: TRBJ2-6
V: TRBV27
D: NA
size: NA

CDR3: CASSQDLPRGEAFF
DNA: TGTGCCAGCAGCCAAGACCTTCCCAGAGGGGAAGCTTTCTTT
J: TRBJ1-1
V: TRBV4-2
D: NA
size: NA

CDR3: CASSPRAGGPGDTQYF
DNA: TGTGCCAGCAGCCCCCGAGCGGGAGGGCCGGGTGATACGCAGTATTTT
J: TRBJ2-3
V: TRBV7-6
D: TRBD2
size: NA

CDR3: CASSLYRGGNEQYF
DNA: TGCGCCAGCAGCTTGTACAGGGGAGGGAACGAGCAGTACTTC
J: TRBJ2-7
V: TRBV5-1
D: NA
size: few

CDR3: CASSDGTGTSYGYTF
DNA: TGTGCCAGCAGTGACGGGACAGGGACTTCCTATGGCTACACCTTC
J: TRBJ1-2
V: TRBV2
D: TRBD1
size: NA

CDR3: CASSLAGIAGELFF
DNA: TGTGCCAGCAGTTTGGCGGGTATTGCCGGGGAGCTGTTTTTT
J: TRBJ2-2
V: TRBV28
D: NA
size: NA

CDR3: CSASTAGGAYGYTF
DNA: TGCAGTGCTAGTACGGCAGGGGGCGCTTATGGCTACACCTTC
J: TRBJ1-2
V: TRBV20-1
D: TRBD1
size: NA